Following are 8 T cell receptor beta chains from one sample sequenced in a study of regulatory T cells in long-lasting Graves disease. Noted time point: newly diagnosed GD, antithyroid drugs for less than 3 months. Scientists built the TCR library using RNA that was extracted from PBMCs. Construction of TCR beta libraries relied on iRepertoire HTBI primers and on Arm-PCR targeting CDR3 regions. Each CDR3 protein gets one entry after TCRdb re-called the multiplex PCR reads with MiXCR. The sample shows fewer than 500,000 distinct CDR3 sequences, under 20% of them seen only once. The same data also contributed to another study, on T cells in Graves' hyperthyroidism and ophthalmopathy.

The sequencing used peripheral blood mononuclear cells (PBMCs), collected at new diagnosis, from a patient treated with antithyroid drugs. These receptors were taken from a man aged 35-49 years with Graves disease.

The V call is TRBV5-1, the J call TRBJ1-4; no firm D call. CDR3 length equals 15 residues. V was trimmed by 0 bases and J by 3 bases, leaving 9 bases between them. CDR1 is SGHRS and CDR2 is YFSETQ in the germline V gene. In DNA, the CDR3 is TGCGCCAGCAGCTTGGCCTCAGTGTCTAATGAAAAACTGTTTTTT. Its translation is CASSLASVSNEKLFF.

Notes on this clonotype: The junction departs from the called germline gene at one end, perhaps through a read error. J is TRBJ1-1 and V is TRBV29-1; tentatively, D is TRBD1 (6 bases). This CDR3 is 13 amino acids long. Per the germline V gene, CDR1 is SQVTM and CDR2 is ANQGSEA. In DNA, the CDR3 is TGCAGCGTCGAAGTGGGGGCGAACACTGAAGCTTTCTTT. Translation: CSVEVGANTEAFF.

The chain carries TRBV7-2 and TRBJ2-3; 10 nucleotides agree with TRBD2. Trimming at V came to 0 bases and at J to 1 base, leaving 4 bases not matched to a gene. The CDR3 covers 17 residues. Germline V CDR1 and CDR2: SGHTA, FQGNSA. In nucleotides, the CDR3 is TGTGCCAGCAGCTTAGCTCGGACTAGCGGTCGCACAGATACGCAGTATTTT. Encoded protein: CASSLARTSGRTDTQYF.

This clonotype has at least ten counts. CDR3 amino acids: CASSAGQSYEQYF. For the CDR3, the DNA is TGCGCCAGCAGCGCGGGACAGTCCTACGAGCAGTACTTC. This chain connects TRBV5-1 to TRBJ2-7; possible D gene TRBD1, 7 bases. V dropped 4 bases and J dropped 1 base, with 9 bases sitting between them. Germline loops: CDR1 SGHRS, CDR2 YFSETQ. This CDR3 contains 13 residues.

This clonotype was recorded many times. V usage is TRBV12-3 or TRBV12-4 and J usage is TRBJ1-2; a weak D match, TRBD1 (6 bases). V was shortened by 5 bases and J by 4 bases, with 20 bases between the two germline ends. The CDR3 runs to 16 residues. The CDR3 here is CASSARTTGRSYGYTF. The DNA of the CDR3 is TGTGCCAGCAGTGCACGGACTACAGGGCGCAGCTATGGCTACACCTTC.

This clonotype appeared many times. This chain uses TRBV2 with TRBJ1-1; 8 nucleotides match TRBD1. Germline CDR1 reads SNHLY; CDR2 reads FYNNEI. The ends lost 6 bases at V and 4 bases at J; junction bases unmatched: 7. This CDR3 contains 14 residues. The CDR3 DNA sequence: TGTGCCAGCAGGCTCCAGGGGGCTGGCACTGAAGCTTTCTTT. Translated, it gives CASRLQGAGTEAFF. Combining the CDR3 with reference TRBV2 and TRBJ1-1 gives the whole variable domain EPEVTQTPSHQVTQMGQEVILRCVPISNHLYFYWYRQILGQKVEFLVSFYNNEISEKSEIFDDQFSVERPDGSNFTLKIRSTKLEDSAMYFCASRLQGAGTEAFFGQGTRLTVV.

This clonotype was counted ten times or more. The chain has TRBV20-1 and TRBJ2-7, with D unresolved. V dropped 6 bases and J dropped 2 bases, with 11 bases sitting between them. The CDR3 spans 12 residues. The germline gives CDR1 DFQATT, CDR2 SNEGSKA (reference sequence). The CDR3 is CSAPQATYEQYF. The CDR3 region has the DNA TGCAGTGCACCGCAGGCAACCTACGAGCAGTACTTC.

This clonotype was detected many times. The CDR3 nucleotides read TGTGCCAGCAGTCCCAGGATGGCCCTCCGGGACAGTTCTACAGATACGCAGTATTTT. Protein sequence: CASSPRMALRDSSTDTQYF. This chain uses TRBV12-3 or TRBV12-4 with TRBJ2-3; 7 bases match TRBD1. Germline trimming cut 5 bases from V and 3 bases from J; bases unmatched to any gene: 20. The CDR3 sequence is 19 residues long.